Described below is a single T cell receptor (beta chain) sequence and its context. No cognate antigen has been identified for it. The sample holds no much larger clone one base away, and base qualities are not on file. The data were obtained in a study of T cell repertoires in cytomegalovirus infection (dated by TCRdb to between 2018 and 2021). General notes on the study: The peptide stimulations were aimed at well-studied HLA-B-restricted epitopes as well as recently identified HLA-C-restricted CMV epitopes, whose presentation resists viral immunomodulation. Donor HLA type was relevant to the analysis, as public TCR beta signatures indicated carriage of CMV infection together with the matching HLA type.

The treatment or condition label on this specimen signifies: in vitro stimulation with specific CMV peptide epitopes to enrich CMV-specific T cells. The CDR3 measures 14 amino acids from cysteine to phenylalanine. Solely the CDR3 DNA is kept, with 42 bases framed from the first base. CDR1 and CDR2 were assigned from the germline V gene as MDHEN and SYDVKM. V gives up 5 bases and J gives up 3 bases, and the segment between their germline ends measures 13 bases. The sequencer listed for this sample is Illumina HiSeq 1500. The public reads were reanalyzed by TCRdb: fastp trimming at Q25, MiXCR alignment, in-frame beta chains only. Rows matching on CDR3 protein sequence are summarized as one entry with the most common DNA and genes. This sample holds around 71,000 distinct CDR3 sequences; 20% to 25% were observed only once. The top ten constitute 55% to 75% of the sample. Here is what the overall study found, with its caveats: Cumulative frequency of public TCR beta family members discriminated carriers of CMV infection plus the relevant HLA type in this cohort and an independent 352-donor cohort. The ex vivo response was dominated by HLA-C-restricted CMV-specific TCR beta clonotypes, which also provided the single most frequent clonotype in two of eight donors.

Sequencing was performed on CD8+ T cells from cultured PBMCs, taken from culture after CMV antigen stimulation. This clonotype was obtained from a human donor in good health (CMV status not recorded). Some clones in this sample may be carry-over from other donors' samples. The chain is encoded by TRBV28 joined to TRBJ1-1; too little of a D gene remains to name it. DNA sequence: TGTGCCAGCAGTCTACCGGGTCCCCACACTGAAGCTTTCTTT. It is translated as CASSLPGPHTEAFF.